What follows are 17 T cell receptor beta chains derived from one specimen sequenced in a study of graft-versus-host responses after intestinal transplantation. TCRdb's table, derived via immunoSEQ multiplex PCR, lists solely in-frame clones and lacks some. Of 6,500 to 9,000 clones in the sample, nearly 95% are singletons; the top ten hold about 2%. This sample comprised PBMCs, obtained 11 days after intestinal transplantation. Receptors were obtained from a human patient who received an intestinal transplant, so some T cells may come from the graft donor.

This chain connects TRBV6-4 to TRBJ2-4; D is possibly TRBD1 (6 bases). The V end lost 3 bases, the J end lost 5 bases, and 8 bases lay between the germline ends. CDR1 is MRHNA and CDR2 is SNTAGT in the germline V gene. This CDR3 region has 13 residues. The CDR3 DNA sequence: TGTGCCAGCAGTGAGGGGGCGCAAAACATTCAGTACTTC. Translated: CASSEGAQNIQYF.

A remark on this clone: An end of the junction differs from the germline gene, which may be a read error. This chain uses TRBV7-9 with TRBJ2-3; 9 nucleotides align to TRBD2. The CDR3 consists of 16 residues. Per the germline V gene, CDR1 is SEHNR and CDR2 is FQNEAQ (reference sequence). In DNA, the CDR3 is TGTGCCAGCAGCCCGACTTTTAGCGGGAGCATAGATACGCAGTATTTT. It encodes CASSPTFSGSIDTQYF.

CDR3 nucleotide sequence: TGTGCCAGCAGTTCCGACACGACTAGAGACAATGAGCAGTTCTTC. It is translated as CASSSDTTRDNEQFF. The chain has TRBV13 and TRBJ2-1; D is perhaps TRBD2 (6 bases). Trimming took 6 bases from V and 5 from J, leaving 17 bases between them. The germline CDR1 and CDR2 sequences are PRHDT and FYEKMQ (reference sequence). The CDR3 covers 15 residues.

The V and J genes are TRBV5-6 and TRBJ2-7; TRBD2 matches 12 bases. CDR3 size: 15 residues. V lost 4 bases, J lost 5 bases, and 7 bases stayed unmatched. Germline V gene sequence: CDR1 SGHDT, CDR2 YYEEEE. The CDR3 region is CASSPRLAGVHEQYV. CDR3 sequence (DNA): TGTGCCAGCAGCCCGAGACTAGCGGGGGTGCACGAGCAGTACGTC.

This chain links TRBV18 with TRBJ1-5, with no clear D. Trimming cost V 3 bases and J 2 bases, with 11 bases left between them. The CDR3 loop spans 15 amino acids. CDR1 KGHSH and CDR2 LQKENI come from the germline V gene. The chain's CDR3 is CASSPEQSGNQPQHF. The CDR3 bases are TGTGCCAGCTCACCGGAGCAATCTGGCAATCAGCCCCAGCATTTT.

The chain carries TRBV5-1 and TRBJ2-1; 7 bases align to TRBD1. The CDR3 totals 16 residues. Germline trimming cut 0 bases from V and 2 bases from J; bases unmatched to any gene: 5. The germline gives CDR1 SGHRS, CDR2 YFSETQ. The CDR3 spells CASSLGEGAPYNEQFF. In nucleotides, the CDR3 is TGCGCCAGCAGCTTGGGTGAGGGGGCACCCTACAATGAGCAGTTCTTC.

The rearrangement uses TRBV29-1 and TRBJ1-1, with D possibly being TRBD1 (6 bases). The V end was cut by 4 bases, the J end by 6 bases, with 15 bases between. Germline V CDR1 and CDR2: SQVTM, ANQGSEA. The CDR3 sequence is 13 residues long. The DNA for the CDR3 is TGCAGCGTTGTAACGGGGTGGGGGCCTGAAGCTTTCTTT. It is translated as CSVVTGWGPEAFF.

The CDR3 sequence is CATRFSVGGDTIYF. The CDR3 nucleotides are TGTGCCACCAGGTTTTCGGTAGGGGGAGACACCATATATTTT. The chain combines TRBV15 with TRBJ1-3; possibly TRBD1 for D (6 bases). V was pared by 6 bases and J by 8 bases, with 17 bases between. The CDR3 loop spans 14 amino acids. Germline values: CDR1 LNHNV, CDR2 YYDKDF (reference sequence). The complete variable domain, with remaining parts taken from reference TRBV15 and TRBJ1-3, reads DAMVIQNPRYQVTQFGKPVTLSCSQTLNHNVMYWYQQKSSQAPKLLFHYYDKDFNNEADTPDNFQSRRPNTSFCFLDIRSPGLGDTAMYLCATRFSVGGDTIYFGEGSWLTVV.

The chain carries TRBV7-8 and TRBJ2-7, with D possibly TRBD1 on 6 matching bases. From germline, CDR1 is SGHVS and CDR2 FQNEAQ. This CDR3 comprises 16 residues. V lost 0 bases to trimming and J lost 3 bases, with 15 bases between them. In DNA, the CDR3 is TGTGCCAGCAGCTTAGCGAGCAGGACAGTCGTCTACGAGCAGTACTTC. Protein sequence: CASSLASRTVVYEQYF.

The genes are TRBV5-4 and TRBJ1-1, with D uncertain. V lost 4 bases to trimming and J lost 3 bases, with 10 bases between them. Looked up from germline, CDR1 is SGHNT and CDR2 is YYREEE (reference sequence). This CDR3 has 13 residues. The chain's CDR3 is CASSPRFHTEAFF. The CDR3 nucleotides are TGTGCCAGCAGCCCGAGGTTCCACACTGAAGCTTTCTTT.

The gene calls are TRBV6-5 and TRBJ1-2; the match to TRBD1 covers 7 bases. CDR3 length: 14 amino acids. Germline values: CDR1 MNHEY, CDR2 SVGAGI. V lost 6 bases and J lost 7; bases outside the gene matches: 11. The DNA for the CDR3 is TGTGCCAGCAGCGGGTCTGGGACAGCGGCTGGCTACACCTTC. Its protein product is CASSGSGTAAGYTF.

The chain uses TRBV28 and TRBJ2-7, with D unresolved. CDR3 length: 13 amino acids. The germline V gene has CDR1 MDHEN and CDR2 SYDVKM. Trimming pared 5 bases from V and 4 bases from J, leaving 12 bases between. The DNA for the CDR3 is TGTGCCAGCAGTCGCCCGGGTGGTTACGAGCAGTACGTC. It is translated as CASSRPGGYEQYV.

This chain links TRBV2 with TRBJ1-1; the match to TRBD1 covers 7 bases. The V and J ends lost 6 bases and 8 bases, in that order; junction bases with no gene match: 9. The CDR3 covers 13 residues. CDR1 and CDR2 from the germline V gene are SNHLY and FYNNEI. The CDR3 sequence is CASRANDRVEAFF. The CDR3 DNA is TGTGCCAGCAGAGCAAACGACAGGGTAGAAGCTTTCTTT.

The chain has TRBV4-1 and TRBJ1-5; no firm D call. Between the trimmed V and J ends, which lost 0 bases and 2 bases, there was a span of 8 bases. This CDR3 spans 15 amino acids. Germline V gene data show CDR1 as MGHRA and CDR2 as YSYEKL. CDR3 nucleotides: TGCGCCAGCAGCCAAGAAGACTGGGGCAATCAGCCCCAGCATTTT. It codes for CASSQEDWGNQPQHF.

This CDR3 reads CASSRATGWGNEKLFF. DNA for the CDR3: TGTGCCAGCAGCCGAGCCACAGGGTGGGGGAATGAAAAACTGTTTTTT. V usage is TRBV11-2 and J usage is TRBJ1-4; possibly TRBD1 for D (6 bases). The CDR3 totals 16 residues. Germline V gives CDR1 SGHAT, CDR2 FQNNGV. V dropped 5 bases and J dropped 5 bases, with 18 bases sitting between them.

The CDR3 DNA sequence: TGCGCCAGCAGCTTGGATACAGGGGACTATGGCTACACCTTC. Amino acid sequence: CASSLDTGDYGYTF. The V call is TRBV5-1, the J call TRBJ1-2; 7 positions match TRBD1. The CDR3 is made up of 14 amino acids. V was pared by 0 bases and J by 3 bases, with 2 bases of the junction left unmatched. Germline V gives CDR1 SGHRS, CDR2 YFSETQ.

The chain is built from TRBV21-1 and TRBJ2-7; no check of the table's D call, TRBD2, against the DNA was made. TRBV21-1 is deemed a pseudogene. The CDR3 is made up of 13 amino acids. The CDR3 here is CASRTSVGYEQYF. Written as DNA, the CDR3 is TGTGCCAGCCGGACTAGCGTCGGCTACGAGCAGTACTTC.